These 24 T cell receptor beta chains were sequenced from one sample in a study of Ad26.COV2.S vaccination and SARS-CoV-2 variants. Indicated treatment: roughly 19 received Ad26.COV2.S at low or high dose, single or two shots; several received placebo; per-sample allocation not given. Specimen acquisition occurred on day 63 following the initial vaccine or placebo injection. The method was immunoSEQ multiplex PCR; TCRdb's version includes in-frame clones alone and lacks a portion of them. This sample has roughly 400,000 clones, with about 90% found just once. Sequenced material: peripheral blood, taken in a trial of Ad26.COV2.S vaccine versus placebo. These receptors all come from a person aged 18 to 65 who received the Ad26.COV2.S COVID-19 vaccine or a placebo.

The V call is TRBV28, the J call TRBJ1-6; perhaps TRBD1 as D (5 bases). Germline lookup yields CDR1 MDHEN and CDR2 SYDVKM. Trimming left V 7 bases short and J 0 bases short, with 10 bases between. The CDR3 sequence is 15 residues long. The chain's CDR3 is CASTQGSSYNSPLHF. The CDR3 DNA reads TGTGCCAGCACCCAGGGAAGCTCCTATAATTCACCCCTCCACTTT.

The J gene is TRBJ1-2, the V gene TRBV29-1; weak D call: TRBD1 (6 bases). The CDR3 loop spans 14 amino acids. V lost 5 bases to trimming and J lost 4 bases, with 17 bases between them. Germline V gene data show CDR1 as SQVTM and CDR2 as ANQGSEA. Here the CDR3 reads CSVLGGGGGYGYTF. The CDR3 DNA follows: TGCAGCGTTCTAGGGGGAGGGGGAGGCTATGGCTACACCTTC.

The chain employs TRBV28 and TRBJ2-3, with D perhaps being TRBD1 or TRBD2 (5 bases each). The CDR3 contains 14 residues. Trimming left V 3 bases short and J 2 bases short, with 9 bases between. Germline-derived CDR1 and CDR2 are MDHEN and SYDVKM. CDR3 sequence: CASSLGVHTDTQYF. The DNA for the CDR3 is TGTGCCAGCAGTTTGGGGGTCCACACAGATACGCAGTATTTT. The variable domain in full, completed from reference TRBV28 and TRBJ2-3, reads DVKVTQSSRYLVKRTGEKVFLECVQDMDHENMFWYRQDPGLGLRLIYFSYDVKMKEKGDIPEGYSVSREKKERFSLILESASTNQTSMYLCASSLGVHTDTQYFGPGTRLTVL.

This clone has more than one count but fewer than ten. This sequence joins TRBV6-2 or TRBV6-3 and TRBJ1-2, with D uncertain. CDR1 MNHEY and CDR2 SVGEGT come from the germline V gene. The CDR3 has 15 residues. The V gene lost 4 bases and the J gene lost 4 bases, with 16 bases spanning the gap. The chain's CDR3 is CASSSTKSPPYGYTF. The CDR3 bases are TGTGCCAGCAGTTCAACAAAATCGCCGCCCTATGGCTACACCTTC.

This chain joins TRBV19 and TRBJ2-1; a possible D gene is TRBD2 (6 bases). The CDR3 totals 13 residues. The germline V and J ends were trimmed by 4 bases and 8 bases, with 12 bases remaining between them. Germline V gene lookup returns CDR1 LNHDA and CDR2 SQIVND (reference sequence). The CDR3 nucleotides read TGTGCCAGTAGTAGGCGGGGCTTGGATGAGCAGTTCTTC. It specifies CASSRRGLDEQFF.

J is TRBJ2-5 and V is TRBV4-3, with TRBD1 as a possible D gene (6 bases). This CDR3 has 14 amino acids. Between the trimmed V and J ends, which lost 0 bases and 4 bases, there was a span of 9 bases. Germline CDR1 reads LGHNA; CDR2 reads YSLEER. The CDR3 loop reads CASSQDIQGETQYF. CDR3 in DNA: TGCGCCAGCAGCCAAGATATACAGGGAGAGACCCAGTACTTC.

The chain joins TRBV7-9 to TRBJ2-1; 11 bases line up with TRBD1. Germline assignment: CDR1 SEHNR and CDR2 FQNEAQ (reference sequence). The CDR3 is made up of 15 amino acids. V gave up 0 bases and J gave up 6 bases; unmatched junction bases: 1. CDR3 residues: CASSLAGTGGNEQFF. CDR3 DNA: TGTGCCAGCAGCTTAGCGGGGACAGGGGGCAATGAGCAGTTCTTC.

The J gene is TRBJ1-1, the V gene TRBV12-2. TRBV12-2 is a known pseudogene. This CDR3 spans 16 amino acids. CDR3 sequence: CASRLEDGAGLREAFF. For the CDR3, the DNA is TGTGCAAGTCGCTTAGAGGACGGGGCCGGCCTGAGAGAGGCTTTCTTT.

V usage is TRBV19 and J usage is TRBJ2-1; 7 nucleotides match TRBD2. Germline V gives CDR1 LNHDA, CDR2 SQIVND (reference sequence). This CDR3 has 15 residues. Trimming took 1 base from V and 7 from J; bases not matched to a gene: 7. DNA for the CDR3: TGTGCCAGTAGTATAGGGGGGGGATCTGGAAATGAGCAGTTCTTC. Encoded protein: CASSIGGGSGNEQFF.

The chain employs TRBV19 and TRBJ2-1, with D maybe TRBD1 (5 bases). Germline V gene lookup returns CDR1 LNHDA and CDR2 SQIVND (reference sequence). Trimming took off 2 bases at V and 4 bases at J, with 9 bases between the two ends. The CDR3 consists of 14 residues. The CDR3 reads CASSIQGLYNEQFF. CDR3 sequence (DNA): TGTGCCAGTAGTATACAGGGCCTTTACAATGAGCAGTTCTTC.

About this clone itself: Additional DNA sequences in this sample encode the identical CDR3. The CDR3 coding sequence is TGTGCCAGCTCACCACGCCTGGAGGGGGCTGGAAACACCATATATTTT. It translates to CASSPRLEGAGNTIYF. The chain joins TRBV18 to TRBJ1-3; the D gene is possibly TRBD1 (6 bases). Germline assignment: CDR1 KGHSH and CDR2 LQKENI. This CDR3 contains 16 residues. The V end was cut by 1 base, the J end by 2 bases, with 12 bases between.

The V gene is TRBV11-2, the J gene TRBJ2-1, with TRBD2 matching 12 bases. Trimming removed 0 bases from V and 9 bases from J; junction bases left unmatched: 9. The germline CDR1 and CDR2 sequences are SGHAT and FQNNGV. This CDR3 is 17 amino acids long. The CDR3 DNA follows: TGTGCCAGCAGCTTAGACCCTGGACTAGCGGGGATTAGTGAGCAGTTCTTC. Protein product: CASSLDPGLAGISEQFF.

The gene calls are TRBV5-1 and TRBJ1-1, with 8 bases aligning to TRBD1. V gave up 8 bases and J gave up 5 bases; unmatched junction bases: 8. Germline loops: CDR1 SGHRS, CDR2 YFSETQ. This CDR3 is 13 amino acids long. Here the CDR3 reads CASRTGTGTEAFF. The CDR3 DNA is TGCGCCAGTCGGACAGGGACGGGGACTGAAGCTTTCTTT.

The chain couples TRBV25-1 to TRBJ1-1; no reliable D call. V dropped 0 bases and J dropped 9 bases, with 5 bases sitting between them. The CDR3 has 11 amino acids. Looked up from germline, CDR1 is MGHDK and CDR2 is SYGVNS. The CDR3 reads CASSEYEKAFF. The CDR3 nucleotides are TGTGCCAGCAGTGAATATGAGAAAGCTTTCTTT.

V and J are TRBV6-5 and TRBJ1-2, with 7 bases fitting TRBD1. Germline V gene sequence: CDR1 MNHEY, CDR2 SVGAGI. The CDR3 length is 13 residues. Trimming at V came to 5 bases and at J to 2 bases, leaving 2 bases not matched to a gene. CDR3 sequence: CASSPTGNYGYTF. CDR3 DNA: TGTGCCAGCAGTCCGACAGGGAACTATGGCTACACCTTC.

The chain is built from TRBV28 and TRBJ2-1; unclear D gene. Looked up from germline, CDR1 is MDHEN and CDR2 is SYDVKM. The CDR3 contains 13 residues. The V end was cut by 8 bases, the J end by 6 bases, with 14 bases between. The CDR3 DNA follows: TGTGCCAGCGATAAAGGGATCGGCAATGAGCAGTTCTTC. Translating it yields CASDKGIGNEQFF.

The chain links TRBV7-8 to TRBJ2-7, with no clear D. CDR1 is SGHVS, CDR2 FQNEAQ, per germline. The CDR3 is 13 residues long. The V end lost 3 bases, the J end lost 6 bases, and 12 bases lay between the germline ends. CDR3 bases: TGTGCCAGCAGCTTTGATAGGGCCTCCGAGCAGTACTTC. It yields the protein CASSFDRASEQYF.

This chain joins TRBV19 and TRBJ1-2; no definite D call. The CDR3 runs to 15 residues. In germline, CDR1 is LNHDA, CDR2 SQIVND (reference sequence). V lost 4 bases to trimming and J lost 1 base, with 13 bases between them. CDR3 sequence: CASSTHSPGNYGYTF. CDR3 sequence (DNA): TGTGCCAGTAGTACCCACTCCCCGGGTAACTATGGCTACACCTTC. Looking up the rest from reference TRBV19 and TRBJ1-2 gives the full variable domain: DGGITQSPKYLFRKEGQNVTLSCEQNLNHDAMYWYRQDPGQGLRLIYYSQIVNDFQKGDIAEGYSVSREKKESFPLTVTSAQKNPTAFYLCASSTHSPGNYGYTFGSGTRLTVV.

Details on this clone: This sample includes further DNA sequences coding for the same CDR3. This sequence joins TRBV30 and TRBJ1-5; D may be TRBD1 (5 bases). Germline V lookup: CDR1 GTSNPN, CDR2 SVGIG (reference sequence). The CDR3 loop spans 13 amino acids. V lost 1 base and J lost 3, with 7 bases in between. The CDR3 bases are TGTGCCTGGAGTGGACAGTCCAATCAGCCCCAGCATTTT. Translated: CAWSGQSNQPQHF.

The chain links TRBV6-2 or TRBV6-3 to TRBJ2-5; possibly TRBD2 for D (6 bases). In germline, CDR1 is MNHEY, CDR2 SVGEGT. Deletions cut 4 bases from V and 4 bases from J, with 13 bases between. This CDR3 region has 14 residues. The CDR3 DNA is TGTGCCAGCAGTTTTTTCGGGCGGGGAGAGACCCAGTACTTC. Translating gives CASSFFGRGETQYF.

The sample holds a few counts of this clone. V gene TRBV9 combines with J gene TRBJ1-3, with 8 nucleotides matching TRBD1. The junction had 10 bases not matched to a gene; V was cut back by 4 bases and J by 4 bases. Germline CDR1 is SGDLS and CDR2 is YYNGEE. The CDR3 runs 16 residues. CDR3 region: CASSTLPGGYGNTIYF. The DNA for the CDR3 is TGTGCCAGCAGCACATTACCAGGGGGCTACGGAAACACCATATATTTT. Full variable domain (missing parts from reference TRBV9 and TRBJ1-3): DSGVTQTPKHLITATGQRVTLRCSPRSGDLSVYWYQQSLDQGLQFLIQYYNGEERAKGNILERFSAQQFPDLHSELNLSSLELGDSALYFCASSTLPGGYGNTIYFGEGSWLTVV.

This chain connects TRBV19 to TRBJ2-1; 11 nucleotides line up with TRBD2. The CDR3 spans 17 residues. Germline V gene sequence: CDR1 LNHDA, CDR2 SQIVND (reference sequence). The V gene end was trimmed by 6 bases and the J gene end by 4 bases; junction bases not matched to a gene: 11. The DNA of the CDR3 is TGTGCCAGTAGCCCTAAGGCTAGCGGGGGGAGATACAATGAGCAGTTCTTC. This codes for CASSPKASGGRYNEQFF.

This clone is a singleton in its sample. V gene TRBV11-2 combines with J gene TRBJ2-7; D is undetermined. Germline V CDR1 and CDR2: SGHAT, FQNNGV. There are 12 residues in the CDR3. Trimming left V 5 bases short and J 3 bases short, with 8 bases between. The CDR3 DNA reads as TGTGCCAGCAGCCGGACGCGCTACGAGCAGTACTTC. Its protein is CASSRTRYEQYF.

The chain carries TRBV4-3 and TRBJ2-7; 8 nucleotides align to TRBD1. Germline V lookup: CDR1 LGHNA, CDR2 YSLEER. Germline trimming cut 4 bases from V and 4 bases from J; bases unmatched to any gene: 6. This CDR3 has 14 amino acids. This chain's CDR3 is CASSRETGEYEQYF. Written as DNA, the CDR3 is TGCGCCAGCAGCCGAGAGACAGGGGAGTACGAGCAGTACTTC.